These 16 T cell receptor beta chains were sequenced from one sample in a study of blood T cell repertoires in COVID-19. Repertoires were generated with immunoSEQ multiplex PCR, while TCRdb's copy carries only in-frame clones and drops some. The table shows around 300,000 clones, with around 86% occurring only once. Sequencing was done on a sample of peripheral blood. These receptors were taken from a woman aged 25-40 years with active or convalescent COVID-19.

The chain uses TRBV19 and TRBJ2-1; 13 bases align to TRBD2. CDR1 LNHDA and CDR2 SQIVND come from the germline V gene (reference sequence). The junction had 9 bases not matched to a gene; V was cut back by 4 bases and J by 9 bases. The CDR3 spans 16 residues. The CDR3 loop reads CASSTRLAGGMGEQFF. In DNA form, the CDR3 reads TGTGCCAGTAGTACACGACTAGCGGGGGGAATGGGTGAGCAGTTCTTC. Variable domain in full (rest from reference TRBV19 and TRBJ2-1): DGGITQSPKYLFRKEGQNVTLSCEQNLNHDAMYWYRQDPGQGLRLIYYSQIVNDFQKGDIAEGYSVSREKKESFPLTVTSAQKNPTAFYLCASSTRLAGGMGEQFFGPGTRLTVL.

This sequence joins TRBV25-1 and TRBJ2-5, with 12 bases matching TRBD2. CDR1 is MGHDK, CDR2 SYGVNS, per germline. The J segment lost 4 bases and the V segment lost 8 bases, leaving 11 bases of the junction unmatched. This CDR3 comprises 16 residues. The CDR3 loop reads CASGPASGGAGETQYF. CDR3 nucleotides: TGTGCCAGCGGGCCCGCTAGCGGGGGGGCCGGAGAGACCCAGTACTTC.

The chain joins TRBV7-2 to TRBJ2-3, with D maybe TRBD2 (6 bases). Germline V CDR1 and CDR2: SGHTA, FQGNSA. The CDR3 has 16 residues. Trimming pared 5 bases from V and 7 bases from J, leaving 22 bases between. The CDR3 nucleotides are TGTGCCAGCAGCACAGCCGGGACTGTAAAATCACATACGCAGTATTTT. Its translation: CASSTAGTVKSHTQYF. Drawing the rest from reference TRBV7-2 and TRBJ2-3, the complete variable domain is GAGVSQSPSNKVTEKGKDVELRCDPISGHTALYWYRQSLGQGLEFLIYFQGNSAPDKSGLPSDRFSAERTGGSVSTLTIQRTQQEDSAVYLCASSTAGTVKSHTQYFGPGTRLTVL.

The CDR3 sequence is CASSPDQGLGYGELFF. The CDR3 DNA sequence: TGTGCCAGCAGCCCCGACCAGGGTTTGGGATACGGGGAGCTGTTTTTT. The gene calls are TRBV7-2 and TRBJ2-2, with D possibly TRBD1 on 5 matching bases. The CDR3 contains 16 residues. V was trimmed by 5 bases and J by 7 bases, leaving 20 bases between them. Germline CDR1 reads SGHTA; CDR2 reads FQGNSA.

This clone showed up just once. The V gene is TRBV7-2, the J gene TRBJ1-4, with D possibly TRBD1 on 6 matching bases. Germline V gene data show CDR1 as SGHTA and CDR2 as FQGNSA. The V end was cut by 2 bases, the J end by 0 bases, with 16 bases between. The CDR3 is 18 residues long. The CDR3 reads CASSLRGAVAATNEKLFF. CDR3 DNA: TGTGCCAGCAGCTTACGGGGGGCGGTAGCGGCAACTAATGAAAAACTGTTTTTT. The full variable domain, rest sourced from reference TRBV7-2 and TRBJ1-4, is GAGVSQSPSNKVTEKGKDVELRCDPISGHTALYWYRQSLGQGLEFLIYFQGNSAPDKSGLPSDRFSAERTGGSVSTLTIQRTQQEDSAVYLCASSLRGAVAATNEKLFFGSGTQLSVL.

This chain links TRBV5-6 with TRBJ1-3, with D perhaps matching TRBD1 (5 bases). V was trimmed by 1 base and J by 1 base, leaving 18 bases between them. This CDR3 has 18 amino acids. Germline CDR1 is SGHDT and CDR2 is YYEEEE. The CDR3: CASSLRGRGGRSGNTIYF. The CDR3, as DNA: TGTGCCAGCAGCTTGCGGGGGAGAGGAGGAAGGTCTGGAAACACCATATATTTT.

The chain links TRBV5-5 to TRBJ1-5; the D gene is possibly TRBD1 (6 bases). V was cut by 2 bases and J by 4 bases, with 19 bases left in between. The CDR3 is 17 amino acids. Germline V CDR1 and CDR2: SGHKS, YYEKEE (reference sequence). CDR3 DNA sequence: TGTGCCAGCAGCTTCTCCCCCCAAAAGCAGGGGAATCAGCCCCAGCATTTT. Translated: CASSFSPQKQGNQPQHF.

This chain uses TRBV2 with TRBJ2-4, with 7 nucleotides matching TRBD2. The CDR3 runs 14 residues. Trimming at V came to 6 bases and at J to 0 bases, leaving 2 bases not matched to a gene. CDR1 is SNHLY and CDR2 is FYNNEI in the germline V gene. CDR3 sequence (DNA): TGTGCCAGCAGGGGACTATTAGCCAAAAACATTCAGTACTTC. It translates to CASRGLLAKNIQYF.

The V and J genes are TRBV6-4 and TRBJ2-1; 13 bases match TRBD2. The CDR3 consists of 15 residues. V was clipped by 3 bases and J by 6 bases; unmatched bases: 2. The germline V gene encodes CDR1 MRHNA and CDR2 SNTAGT. The CDR3 loop reads CASSELAGGPNEQFF. In nucleotides, the CDR3 is TGTGCCAGCAGTGAACTAGCGGGGGGGCCCAATGAGCAGTTCTTC.

The chain has TRBV5-6 and TRBJ2-2; TRBD1 matches 7 bases. From germline, CDR1 is SGHDT and CDR2 YYEEEE. V was clipped by 0 bases and J by 5 bases; unmatched bases: 7. The CDR3 consists of 16 residues. The CDR3 spells CASSLVRQGWTGELFF. For the CDR3, the DNA is TGTGCCAGCAGCTTGGTACGACAGGGATGGACCGGGGAGCTGTTTTTT.

The CDR3 spells CSVETDSTNEKLFF. The CDR3 nucleotides read TGCAGCGTTGAAACAGATTCAACTAATGAAAAACTGTTTTTT. V usage is TRBV29-1 and J usage is TRBJ1-4; D is undetermined. The V end was cut by 2 bases, the J end by 0 bases, with 7 bases between. CDR1 and CDR2 from the germline V gene are SQVTM and ANQGSEA. The CDR3 has 14 residues.

The rearrangement uses TRBV6-5 and TRBJ1-2; 8 bases map to TRBD1. With 5 bases clipped from V and 2 bases from J, the junction kept 7 bases outside the gene matches. The CDR3 extends over 15 amino acids. CDR1 and CDR2 (germline): MNHEY, SVGAGI. The CDR3, as DNA: TGTGCCAGCAGTAAATACAGGGGGGCAAACTATGGCTACACCTTC. It is translated as CASSKYRGANYGYTF.

This clone was observed a single time. This sample includes further DNA sequences coding for the same CDR3. CDR3 coding DNA: TGTGCCAGCAGCCAAGGGGCGGGGCGGGGAGATACGCAGTATTTT. Translated: CASSQGAGRGDTQYF. The rearrangement uses TRBV3-1 (or the pseudogene TRBV3-2) and TRBJ2-3; D is perhaps TRBD2 (6 bases). Germline V gives CDR1 LGHDT, CDR2 YNNKEL (reference sequence). The CDR3 has 15 amino acids. The ends were cut back, 1 base at V and 5 bases at J, with 13 bases in the middle.

This clone was recorded a few times. This chain joins TRBV6-2 or TRBV6-3 and TRBJ2-5, with 9 bases that match TRBD2. Germline V CDR1 and CDR2: MNHEY, SVGEGT. This CDR3 comprises 15 residues. The V gene end was trimmed by 5 bases and the J gene end by 2 bases; junction bases not matched to a gene: 6. CDR3 sequence reads: CASSRLTSGQETQYF. The CDR3 DNA reads as TGTGCCAGCAGTCGGTTGACTAGCGGTCAAGAGACCCAGTACTTC.

The J gene is TRBJ2-3, the V gene TRBV5-1, with D hard to call. Looked up from germline, CDR1 is SGHRS and CDR2 is YFSETQ. The V gene lost 4 bases and the J gene lost 2 bases, with 17 bases spanning the gap. CDR3 length equals 16 residues. The CDR3 sequence is CASSPGRLALTDTQYF. The CDR3, as DNA: TGCGCCAGCAGCCCCGGTAGGTTAGCACTCACAGATACGCAGTATTTT.

The chain carries TRBV19 and TRBJ2-3; TRBD2 is a possible D gene (5 bases). The V end lost 9 bases, the J end lost 0 bases, and 10 bases lay between the germline ends. The CDR3 spans 13 residues. In germline, CDR1 is LNHDA, CDR2 SQIVND (reference sequence). The DNA for the CDR3 is TGTGCCAGCCGACCGGGGAGCACAGATACGCAGTATTTT. This encodes CASRPGSTDTQYF.